The present T cell receptor beta chain was sequenced within a study of blood T cell repertoires in COVID-19. Measured with immunoSEQ multiplex PCR; TCRdb has only the in-frame clones, and not every one. The sample contains fewer than 150,000 clones, 80% to 90% of which appear only once. This clone has just one count. Germline lookup yields CDR1 SQVTM and CDR2 ANQGSEA. This CDR3 has 13 residues. The V end was cut by 3 bases, the J end by 4 bases, with 11 bases between. The source is a woman aged 40 to 55 with acute or convalescent COVID-19. Sequencing was carried out using peripheral blood. The genes are TRBV29-1 and TRBJ2-3, with D tentatively TRBD2 (6 bases). The CDR3 sequence is CSVDRRAADTQYF. The CDR3 DNA follows: TGCAGCGTTGACAGGAGGGCAGCAGATACGCAGTATTTT.